This T cell receptor beta chain was recorded in a study of post-analysis software for immune sequencing data. Study summary: Recorded subtypes: relapsing-remitting, secondary progressive, progressive-relapsing; some patients unannotated.

Looked up from germline, CDR1 is SGHVS and CDR2 is FNYEAQ. Trimming took off 0 bases at V and 3 bases at J, with 12 bases between the two ends. This CDR3 spans 15 amino acids. Study-wide results and caveats: Diversity measured as normalized Chao1 was significantly lower in multiple sclerosis patients than in controls. Those samples that were prepared in the same batch co-clustered strongly by F measure. Controls had lower frequencies than patients of roughly five TRBV segments, which included TRBV5-6, TRBV5-1 and TRBV20-1.

Sequencing libraries made from TCR beta cDNA carried unique molecular identifiers. About 500,000 cDNA molecules were obtained per 1 to 10 million input T cells. TCRdb re-derived calls from the PCR reads in MiXCR, one entry per CDR3 protein. In the table there are under 650,000 distinct CDR3 sequences, about 40% of which are singletons. A few counts support this clonotype. Its matching antigen is unknown. This rearrangement joins TRBV7-6 to TRBJ2-7; the D gene is possibly TRBD2 (7 bases). The origin of this receptor is a girl aged 10 to 17 with multiple sclerosis. Sequenced input: blood. Here the CDR3 reads CASSLAVGGGYEQYF. CDR3 nucleotides: TGTGCCAGCAGCTTAGCAGTGGGAGGGGGCTACGAGCAGTACTTC.